This T cell receptor (beta chain) emerged from a study of technical replicates of blood from four donors. Here immunoSEQ multiplex PCR was the method, and the copy in TCRdb shows in-frame clones only, minus some. The table lists approximately 81,000 clones, about 94% of them singletons. The germline CDR1 and CDR2 sequences are MGHDK and SYGVNS. The CDR3 loop spans 14 amino acids. V gave up 6 bases and J gave up 6 bases; unmatched junction bases: 9. This clonotype was sampled from a human donor in good health. Sequences were obtained from T cells isolated from PBMCs. The chain is built from TRBV25-1 and TRBJ1-1; 8 bases line up with TRBD1. The CDR3 DNA is TGTGCCAGCAGCCTACAGGGGGGAGGTCCTGAAGCTTTCTTT. It translates to CASSLQGGGPEAFF.